This TCR beta chain was found in a study of CD8 T cells in Susac syndrome. CDR1 is MDHEN and CDR2 is SYDVKM in the germline V gene. This CDR3 comprises 15 residues. Trimming took 2 bases from V and 4 from J; bases not matched to a gene: 7. An input of about 0.5 to 1 ug of RNA was subjected to reverse transcription using random hexamers. Coverage of TCR beta CDR3 amplification by immunoSEQ multiplex PCR extended to 54 Vbeta and 13 Jbeta. TCRdb reanalysed the immunoSEQ multiplex PCR reads using MiXCR and keeps one entry per CDR3 protein. The sample holds about 69,000 distinct CDR3 sequences, roughly 94% seen once. In blood CD8+ and CD4+ T cells, TCR beta underwent sequencing. The healthy controls were matched to patients by age and sex. The CD8+ and CD4+ T cells were negatively isolated, with the TEMRA cells enriched by FACS.

The sample comprised CD8+ T cells from PBMCs. The J gene is TRBJ1-2, the V gene TRBV28; 7 bases line up with TRBD1. The clonotype was recovered from a human donor in good health. CDR3 sequence: CASSLPAGGSYGYTF. DNA for the CDR3: TGTGCCAGCAGTTTACCGGCAGGGGGATCCTATGGCTACACCTTC.